This T cell receptor (beta chain) was captured by sequencing in a study of blood T cell repertoires in COVID-19. The germline V gene encodes CDR1 MDHEN and CDR2 SYDVKM. Trimming left V 3 bases short and J 9 bases short, with 21 bases between. The CDR3 spans 16 residues. The table came from immunoSEQ multiplex PCR; TCRdb's copy has only in-frame clones and leaves some out. This sample carries 150,000 to 200,000 clones, roughly 76% of them seen once, and the ten largest clones take 9.5% to 15%. Sequenced sample: peripheral blood. The chain uses TRBV28 and TRBJ2-1; D gene unclear. This receptor was taken from an elderly woman with COVID-19, enrolled during active disease. The CDR3 nucleotides read TGTGCCAGCAGTTTTAAGGAGCACCACCTTTCCCCTGAGCAGTTCTTC. As protein: CASSFKEHHLSPEQFF.